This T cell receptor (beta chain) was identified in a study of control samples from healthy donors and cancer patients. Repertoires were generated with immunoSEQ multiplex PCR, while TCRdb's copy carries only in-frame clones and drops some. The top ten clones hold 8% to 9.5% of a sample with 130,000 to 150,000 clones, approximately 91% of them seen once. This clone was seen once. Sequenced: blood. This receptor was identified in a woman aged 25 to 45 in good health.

CDR3 sequence (DNA): TGTGCCAGCAGTTACCGACAGGGCAATCAGCCCCAGCATTTT. Translation gives CASSYRQGNQPQHF. The rearrangement joins TRBV6-5 to TRBJ1-5, with D possibly being TRBD1 (6 bases). Germline V gene sequence: CDR1 MNHEY, CDR2 SVGAGI. This CDR3 spans 14 amino acids. The V gene lost 2 bases and the J gene lost 2 bases, with 7 bases spanning the gap.